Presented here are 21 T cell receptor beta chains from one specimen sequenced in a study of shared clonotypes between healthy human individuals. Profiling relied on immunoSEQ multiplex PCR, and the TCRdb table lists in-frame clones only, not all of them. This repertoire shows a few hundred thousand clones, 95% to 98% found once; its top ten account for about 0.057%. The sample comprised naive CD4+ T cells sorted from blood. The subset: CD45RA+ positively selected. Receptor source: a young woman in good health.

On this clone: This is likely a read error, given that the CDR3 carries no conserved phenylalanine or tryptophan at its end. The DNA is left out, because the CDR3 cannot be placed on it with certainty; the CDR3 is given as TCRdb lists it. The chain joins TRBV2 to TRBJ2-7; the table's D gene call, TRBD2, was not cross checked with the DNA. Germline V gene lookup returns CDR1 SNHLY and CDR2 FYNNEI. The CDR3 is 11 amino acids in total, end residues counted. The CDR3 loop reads CASKTSGSINL.

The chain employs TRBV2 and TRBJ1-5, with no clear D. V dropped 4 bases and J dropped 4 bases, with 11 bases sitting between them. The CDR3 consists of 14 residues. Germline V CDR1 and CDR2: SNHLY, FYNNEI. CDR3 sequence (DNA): TGTGCCAGCAGTGGGGTTACCTTAAATCAGCCCCAGCATTTT. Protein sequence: CASSGVTLNQPQHF.

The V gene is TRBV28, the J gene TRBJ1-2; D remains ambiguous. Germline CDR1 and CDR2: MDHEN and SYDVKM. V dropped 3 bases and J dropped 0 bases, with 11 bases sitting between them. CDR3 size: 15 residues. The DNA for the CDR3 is TGTGCCAGCAGTTTCAGCCAGGAACCTAACTATGGCTACACCTTC. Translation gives CASSFSQEPNYGYTF.

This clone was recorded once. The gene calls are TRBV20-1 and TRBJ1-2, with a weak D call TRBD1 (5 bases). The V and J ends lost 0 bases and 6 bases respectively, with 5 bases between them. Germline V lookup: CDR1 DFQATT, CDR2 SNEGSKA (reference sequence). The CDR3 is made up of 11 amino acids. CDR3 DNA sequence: TGCAGTGCTAGAGAGGGACATGGCTACACCTTC. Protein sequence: CSAREGHGYTF.

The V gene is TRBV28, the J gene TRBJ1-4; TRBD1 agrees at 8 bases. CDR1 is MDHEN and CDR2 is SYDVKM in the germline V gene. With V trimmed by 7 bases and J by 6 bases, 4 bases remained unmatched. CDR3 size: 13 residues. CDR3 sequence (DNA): TGTGCCAGCACTGGACAGGGAGATGAAAAACTGTTTTTT. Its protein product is CASTGQGDEKLFF.

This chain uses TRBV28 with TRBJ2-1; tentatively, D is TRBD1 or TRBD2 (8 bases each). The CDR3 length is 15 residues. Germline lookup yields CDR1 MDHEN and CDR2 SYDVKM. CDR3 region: CAAREGTGPYNEQFF. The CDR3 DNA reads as TGTGCTGCACGGGAGGGGACAGGCCCCTACAATGAGCAGTTCTTC.

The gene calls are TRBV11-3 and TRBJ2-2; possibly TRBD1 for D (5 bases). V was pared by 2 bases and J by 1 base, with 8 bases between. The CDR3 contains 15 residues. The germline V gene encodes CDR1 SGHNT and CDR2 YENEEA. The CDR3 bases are TGTGCCAGCAGCTTATCAGGGATGAACACCGGGGAGCTGTTTTTT. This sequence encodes CASSLSGMNTGELFF. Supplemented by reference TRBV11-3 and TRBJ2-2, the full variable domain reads EAGVVQSPRYKIIEKKQPVAFWCNPISGHNTLYWYLQNLGQGPELLIRYENEEAVDDSQLPKDRFSAERLKGVDSTLKIQPAELGDSAVYLCASSLSGMNTGELFFGEGSRLTVL.

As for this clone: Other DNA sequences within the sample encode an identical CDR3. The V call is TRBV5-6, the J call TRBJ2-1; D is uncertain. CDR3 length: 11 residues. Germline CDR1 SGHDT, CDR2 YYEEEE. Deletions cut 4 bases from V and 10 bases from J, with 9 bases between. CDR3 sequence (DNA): TGTGCCAGCAGCCTGAATCGGGAGCAGTTCTTC. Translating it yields CASSLNREQFF.

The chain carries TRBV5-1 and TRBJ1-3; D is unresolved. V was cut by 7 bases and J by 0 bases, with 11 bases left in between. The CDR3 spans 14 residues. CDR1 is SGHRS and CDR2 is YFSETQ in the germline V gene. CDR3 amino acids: CASRQDYSGNTIYF. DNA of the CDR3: TGCGCCAGCCGCCAGGACTACTCTGGAAACACCATATATTTT.

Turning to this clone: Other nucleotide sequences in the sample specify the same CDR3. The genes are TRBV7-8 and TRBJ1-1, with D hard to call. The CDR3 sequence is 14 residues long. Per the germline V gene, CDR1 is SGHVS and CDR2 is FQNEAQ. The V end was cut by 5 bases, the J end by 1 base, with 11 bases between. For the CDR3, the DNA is TGTGCCAGCAGCCTAGTCGCGGGGAACACTGAAGCTTTCTTT. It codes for CASSLVAGNTEAFF.

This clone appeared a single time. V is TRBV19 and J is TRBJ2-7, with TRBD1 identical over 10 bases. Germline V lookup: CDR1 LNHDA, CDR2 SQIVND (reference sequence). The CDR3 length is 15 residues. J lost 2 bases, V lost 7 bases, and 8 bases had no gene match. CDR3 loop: CASNSRDRGTYEQYF. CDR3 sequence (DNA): TGTGCCAGTAACAGCCGGGACAGGGGTACCTACGAGCAGTACTTC.

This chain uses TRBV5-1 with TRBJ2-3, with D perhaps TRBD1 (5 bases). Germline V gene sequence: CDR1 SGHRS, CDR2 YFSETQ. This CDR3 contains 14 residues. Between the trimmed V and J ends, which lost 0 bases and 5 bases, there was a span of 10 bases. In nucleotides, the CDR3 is TGCGCCAGCAGCTTGGCGCCGACAGAAGATACGCAGTATTTT. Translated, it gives CASSLAPTEDTQYF.

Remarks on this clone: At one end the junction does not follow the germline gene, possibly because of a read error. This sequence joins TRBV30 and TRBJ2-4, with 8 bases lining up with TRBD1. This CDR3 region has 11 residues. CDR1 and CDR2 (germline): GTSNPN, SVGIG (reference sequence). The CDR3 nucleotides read TGTGCCTGGAGGGACTCGACAGGGGTAGGGTTC. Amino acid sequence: CAWRDSTGVGF.

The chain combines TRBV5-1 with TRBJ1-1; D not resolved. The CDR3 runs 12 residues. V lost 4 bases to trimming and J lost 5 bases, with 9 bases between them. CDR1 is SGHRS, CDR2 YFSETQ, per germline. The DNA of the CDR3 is TGCGCCAGCAGCCCCGTCTTTACTGAAGCTTTCTTT. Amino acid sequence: CASSPVFTEAFF. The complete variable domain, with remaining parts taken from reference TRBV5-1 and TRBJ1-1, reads KAGVTQTPRYLIKTRGQQVTLSCSPISGHRSVSWYQQTPGQGLQFLFEYFSETQRNKGNFPGRFSGRQFSNSRSEMNVSTLELGDSALYLCASSPVFTEAFFGQGTRLTVV.

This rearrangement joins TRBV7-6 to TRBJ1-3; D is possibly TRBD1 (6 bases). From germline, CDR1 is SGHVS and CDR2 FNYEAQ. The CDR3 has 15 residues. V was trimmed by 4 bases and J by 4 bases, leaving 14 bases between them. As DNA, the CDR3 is TGTGCCAGCAGCTCAAACAGGGTACCGGGAAACACCATATATTTT. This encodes CASSSNRVPGNTIYF.

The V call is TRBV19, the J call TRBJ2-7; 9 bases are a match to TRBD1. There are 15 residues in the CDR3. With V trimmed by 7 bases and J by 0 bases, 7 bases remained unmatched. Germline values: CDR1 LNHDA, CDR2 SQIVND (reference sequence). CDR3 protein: CASNRGQGSSYEQYF. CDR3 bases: TGTGCCAGTAACAGGGGACAGGGCAGCTCCTACGAGCAGTACTTC.

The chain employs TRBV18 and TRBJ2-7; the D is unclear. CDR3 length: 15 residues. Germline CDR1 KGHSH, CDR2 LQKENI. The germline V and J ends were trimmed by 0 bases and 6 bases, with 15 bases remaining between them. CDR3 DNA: TGTGCCAGCTCACCACCCTTCGAAGGCTTTGGCGAGCAGTACTTC. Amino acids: CASSPPFEGFGEQYF.

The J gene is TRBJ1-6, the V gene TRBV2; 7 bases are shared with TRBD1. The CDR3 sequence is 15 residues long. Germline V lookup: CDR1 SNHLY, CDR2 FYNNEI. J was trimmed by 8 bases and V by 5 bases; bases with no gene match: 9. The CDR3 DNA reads TGTGCCAGCAGTAGACAACAGGGGACCGATTCACCCCTCCACTTT. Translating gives CASSRQQGTDSPLHF.

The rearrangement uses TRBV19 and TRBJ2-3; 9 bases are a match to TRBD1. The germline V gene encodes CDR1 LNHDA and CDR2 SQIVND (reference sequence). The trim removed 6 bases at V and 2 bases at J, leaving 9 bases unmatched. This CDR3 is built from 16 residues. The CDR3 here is CASSPGQGELTDTQYF. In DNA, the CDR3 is TGTGCCAGTAGCCCGGGACAGGGAGAGCTCACAGATACGCAGTATTTT.

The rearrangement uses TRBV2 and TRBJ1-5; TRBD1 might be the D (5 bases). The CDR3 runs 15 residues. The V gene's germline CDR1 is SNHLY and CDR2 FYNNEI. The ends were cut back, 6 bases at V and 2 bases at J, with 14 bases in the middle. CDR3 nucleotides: TGTGCCAGCAGGACAGTTCCTGGTGGCAATCAGCCCCAGCATTTT. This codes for CASRTVPGGNQPQHF.

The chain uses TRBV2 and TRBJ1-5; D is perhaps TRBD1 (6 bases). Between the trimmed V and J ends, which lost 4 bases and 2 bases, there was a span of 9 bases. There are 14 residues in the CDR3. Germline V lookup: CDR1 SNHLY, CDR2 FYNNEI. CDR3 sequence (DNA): TGTGCCAGCAGTGCCAGGACAGGCAATCAGCCCCAGCATTTT. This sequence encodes CASSARTGNQPQHF.